Included here is one T cell receptor (beta chain) sequence, with context. Libraries were prepared by immunoSEQ multiplex PCR; TCRdb keeps only in-frame clonotypes and omits some of them. Counted here are 95,000 to 120,000 clones, 85% to 95% occurring once; the ten biggest clones make up 3.5% to 4%. Surgery cases with the highest brain T cell transcript signatures were chosen for sequencing. At least one anti-epileptic drug was given before surgery. The entry originates in a study of brain T cells in children with intractable seizures. This CDR3 has 16 residues. V lost 4 bases, J lost 2 bases, and 2 bases stayed unmatched. The germline V gene has CDR1 SGHTA and CDR2 FQGTGA.

The gene calls are TRBV7-3 and TRBJ2-1, with TRBD2 identical over 13 bases. Material: peripheral blood, obtained at surgery. This clonotype originated in a boy under two years old with hemimegalencephaly and intractable seizures. CDR3 nucleotides: TGTGCCAGCAGCTCCGGGACTAGCGGGGCCTACAATGAGCAGTTCTTC. Translation: CASSSGTSGAYNEQFF.